This TCR beta chain is from a study of cytomegalovirus exposure and HLA in healthy donors. Germline V gene data show CDR1 as SGHTS and CDR2 as YDEGEE. The CDR3 is 15 amino acids. V was clipped by 4 bases and J by 5 bases; unmatched bases: 10. For this clone: Its antigen is not identified.

The PCR was carried out with 60 Vbeta primers and 13 Jbeta primers. The authors' processing: In a later analysis, some 10 million of approximately 86 million unique beta chains occurred in at least two donors. The protocol was immunoSEQ multiplex PCR, while the TCRdb copy is restricted to in-frame clones and leaves out a portion. That table furnishes V, J and clone size, whereas the DNA furnished D and trimming. This repertoire includes approximately 120,000 clones. Study results and caveats: Association of a missense DCLRE1C variant with TCR beta V- and J-gene trimming was reported in a later analysis. It was reported that TCR beta sequences correctly inferred the HLA-A and HLA-B alleles for most subjects.

This sequence was found in a man aged 35 to 55 in good health and CMV-seronegative. The chain uses TRBV5-8 and TRBJ2-5, with 8 bases identical to TRBD2. What was sequenced was PBMCs. The CDR3 DNA is TGTGCCAGCAGCCGGCACGGACTAGCCCACGAGACCCAGTACTTC. This sequence encodes CASSRHGLAHETQYF.